This T cell receptor beta chain was recorded in a study of CD8+ T cells in alopecia areata. The authors extracted RNA and reverse transcribed it into cDNA as the sequencing template. Method: immunoSEQ multiplex PCR; TCRdb's copy keeps in-frame clones and lacks some. The table shows 110,000 or so clones, with about 61% occurring only once. Treatment described: oral pan-JAK inhibitor, 5-10 mg twice daily. This clonotype originated in a human donor with alopecia areata. The input for sequencing was CD8+ T cells sorted from blood, taken at week 4, from a patient treated with tofacitinib.

CDR3 in amino acids: CASSEGLPVAKNIQYF. DNA of the CDR3: TGTGCCAGCAGTGAAGGACTCCCCGTAGCCAAAAACATTCAGTACTTC. The chain joins TRBV25-1 to TRBJ2-4, with D possibly matching TRBD2 (5 bases). Germline CDR1 is MGHDK and CDR2 is SYGVNS. Deletions cut 2 bases from V and 0 bases from J, with 11 bases between. CDR3 size: 16 residues.